This T cell receptor (beta chain) emerged from a study of shared clonotypes between healthy human individuals. Study details: Used for every donor were three CD4 naive, three CD4 memory, two CD8 naive and one CD8 memory plate. Broader study findings: Naive subsets typically showed greater estimated richness than memory subsets.

A note on this clone: Its antigen is not identified.

This CDR3 has 16 amino acids. Germline V CDR1 and CDR2: SGHRS, YFSETQ. V shed 5 bases and J 4 bases; nucleotides not matched to a gene: 9. The assay was carried out at the deep level. Assay used: immunoSEQ multiplex PCR; TCRdb lists only in-frame clones, some missing. This sample has 2.5 million or so clones; around 90% occur once, and the top ten carry 0.14%. The sample taken for sequencing was naive CD4+ T cells sorted from blood. The subset denotes: CD45RA+ positively selected. The chain uses TRBV5-1 and TRBJ2-1, with TRBD2 matching over 10 bases. The TCR comes from a man younger than 35 in good health. The CDR3 DNA sequence: TGCGCCAGCAGTGTCCGGACTAGCGGACTTTACAATGAGCAGTTCTTC. It yields the protein CASSVRTSGLYNEQFF.